The clone carrying this T cell receptor beta chain has ten or more counts. This record comes from a study of T cells in Graves' hyperthyroidism and ophthalmopathy. This CDR3 has 16 residues. Germline V gene data show CDR1 as DFQATT and CDR2 as SNEGSKA (reference sequence). Deletions cut 3 bases from V and 5 bases from J, with 22 bases between. Researchers amplified the TCR beta CDR3 regions from RNA transcripts. HTBI primers were the set used in a first-round RT-PCR of the TCR CDR3. MiXCR, applied by TCRdb to the multiplex PCR reads, yields one record per CDR3 protein. The sample lists around 240,000 distinct CDR3 sequences; more than 12% were seen once.

The chain joins TRBV20-1 to TRBJ2-5; D remains ambiguous. The clonotype was recovered from a woman aged 35 to 49 with Graves' hyperthyroidism that later progressed to Graves' ophthalmopathy. Material: blood. The CDR3 reads CSARGWSQPLRETQYF. The DNA for the CDR3 is TGCAGTGCTAGGGGCTGGTCGCAGCCTCTCCGGGAGACCCAGTACTTC.